This note documents a single T cell receptor (beta chain) sequence. Its matching antigen is unknown. These data originate in a study of cytotoxic CD8 clonotypes in ibrutinib-treated CLL. Across the whole study: Enrolment comprised eleven to twelve relapsed/refractory and some 15 treatment-naive patients; approximately 18 were IGHV unmutated. Patients attained some 24 partial and 2 complete responses; at median approximately 70 months, 14 remained remitted while about twelve progressed.

Method: immunoSEQ multiplex PCR; TCRdb's copy keeps in-frame clones and lacks some. Here the sample spans some 80,000 clones, more than 75% being singletons. CDR3 length: 14 amino acids. Germline V gene lookup returns CDR1 SNHLY and CDR2 FYNNEI. V lost 5 bases and J lost 3; bases outside the gene matches: 6. Broader study findings: Sustained-remission and progressing patients had different sampling times. Whereas clonality rose at ibrutinib response, it declined toward baseline at progression.

The rearrangement links TRBV2 to TRBJ1-2; 7 nucleotides align to TRBD1. The specimen was PBMCs, collected after 12 months of ibrutinib treatment. The clonotype was recovered from a human donor with chronic lymphocytic leukemia. This CDR3 is CASSPTTGDYGYTF. The CDR3, as DNA: TGTGCCAGCAGTCCCACCACAGGGGACTATGGCTACACCTTC.